Each of the 4 T cell receptor beta chains below was sequenced from the same sample in a study of T cells in localized non-small cell lung cancer. Using immunoSEQ multiplex PCR, the repertoire was profiled, and TCRdb retains in-frame clones only, with some absent. The data contain 65,000 to 80,000 clones, 84% of them singletons. Sequencing used peripheral blood, obtained before any cancer treatment. The receptors come from a female donor older than 55 with stage I lung adenocarcinoma.

The gene calls are TRBV27 and TRBJ2-2; TRBD2 is a possible D gene (6 bases). Germline V gives CDR1 MNHEY, CDR2 SMNVEV (reference sequence). Deletions cut 5 bases from V and 4 bases from J, with 11 bases between. The CDR3 loop spans 14 amino acids. The CDR3 nucleotides are TGTGCCAGCAGTCCGGGACTCCGCACCGGGGAGCTGTTTTTT. This sequence encodes CASSPGLRTGELFF.

This chain uses TRBV9 with TRBJ1-4; TRBD1 matches at 9 bases. Germline trimming cut 0 bases from V and 5 bases from J; bases unmatched to any gene: 5. CDR3 length equals 16 residues. Germline CDR1 SGDLS, CDR2 YYNGEE. The CDR3 spells CASSVGMGQGNEKLFF. CDR3 DNA: TGTGCCAGCAGCGTAGGAATGGGACAGGGAAATGAAAAACTGTTTTTT.

The chain combines TRBV20-1 with TRBJ1-1; tentatively, D is TRBD1 (6 bases). Germline CDR1 and CDR2: DFQATT and SNEGSKA (reference sequence). The CDR3 runs to 11 residues. The germline V and J ends were trimmed by 3 bases and 11 bases, with 13 bases remaining between them. CDR3 nucleotide sequence: TGCAGTGCTAGGGCACAGGGTTGGGCTTTCTTT. Translation gives CSARAQGWAFF.

This chain connects TRBV5-1 to TRBJ2-6; D might be TRBD2 (5 bases). Per germline, CDR1 SGHRS and CDR2 YFSETQ. The CDR3 consists of 14 residues. V lost 4 bases, J lost 0 bases, and 5 bases lay in between. DNA for the CDR3: TGCGCCAGCAGCCGGGACTCTGGGGCCAACGTCCTGACTTTC. Its translation: CASSRDSGANVLTF.